Described below is a single T cell receptor (beta chain) sequence and its context. TCR beta CDR3 regions were amplified from RNA. An initial round of RT-PCR targeting the TCR CDR3 relied on the HTBI primer set. TCRdb fed the multiplex PCR reads into MiXCR, producing one record per CDR3 protein. The sample lists approximately 640,000 distinct CDR3 sequences, roughly a sixth occurring once. This record belongs to a study of T cells in Graves' hyperthyroidism and ophthalmopathy. Uncontrolled infection, other autoimmune disease, pregnancy or lactation disqualified patients from enrolment. The CDR3 consists of 15 residues. Germline values: CDR1 MNHNS, CDR2 SASEGT. V shed 2 bases, J shed 0 bases, and the junction held 2 bases outside the gene matches.

The sequencing input was blood. This chain uses TRBV6-1 with TRBJ2-7, with 9 positions matching TRBD2. The source of this sequence is a man in his fifties or sixties with Graves' hyperthyroidism. The CDR3 region has the DNA TGTGCCAGCAGTGAACTACTAGCGGGCTCCTACGAGCAGTACTTC. It encodes CASSELLAGSYEQYF.